This entry lists 23 T cell receptor beta chains sequenced from one sample in a study of blood T cell repertoires in COVID-19. The assay was immunoSEQ multiplex PCR, and TCRdb's table has in-frame clones only and misses some. Of about 50,000 clones in the sample, about 89% are singletons; the top ten hold about a quarter. The sequenced sample was peripheral blood. These receptors came from a human donor in a cohort sampled during active COVID-19.

This chain connects TRBV19 to TRBJ1-1; D is unclear. Between the trimmed V and J ends, which lost 3 bases and 0 bases, there was a span of 11 bases. CDR1 and CDR2 from the germline V gene are LNHDA and SQIVND (reference sequence). The CDR3 has 15 residues. CDR3 nucleotide sequence: TGTGCCAGTAGTATTTCCGGGAGCTTGAACACTGAAGCTTTCTTT. This sequence encodes CASSISGSLNTEAFF.

V gene TRBV7-6 combines with J gene TRBJ2-1, with D tentatively TRBD2 (5 bases). The V gene lost 5 bases and the J gene lost 3 bases, with 8 bases spanning the gap. The length of the CDR3 is 13 residues. Germline assignment: CDR1 SGHVS and CDR2 FNYEAQ. CDR3 nucleotide sequence: TGTGCCAGCAGCCCCGGGATCTACAATGAGCAGTTCTTC. Its protein product is CASSPGIYNEQFF.

The chain is built from TRBV6-1 and TRBJ1-5; 7 bases match TRBD1. The CDR3 is made up of 15 amino acids. V lost 0 bases and J lost 5; bases outside the gene matches: 4. In germline, CDR1 is MNHNS, CDR2 SASEGT. DNA of the CDR3: TGTGCCAGCAGTGAAGCAAGGGGGCGCCATCAGCCCCAGCATTTT. Protein product: CASSEARGRHQPQHF.

The count of this clone is one. The rearrangement joins TRBV24-1 to TRBJ2-7; a possible D gene is TRBD1 (5 bases). The ends were cut back, 12 bases at V and 2 bases at J, with 19 bases in the middle. The CDR3 extends over 14 amino acids. Germline values: CDR1 KGHDR, CDR2 SFDVKD. The CDR3 sequence: CAAPVREGAYEQYV. Written as DNA, the CDR3 is TGTGCCGCACCAGTCAGGGAAGGGGCCTACGAGCAGTACGTC.

The chain's CDR3 is CASSTGSPQNYEQYF. DNA for the CDR3: TGTGCCAGCAGCACCGGGTCCCCTCAAAACTACGAGCAGTACTTC. V is TRBV11-2 and J is TRBJ2-7; D not resolved. The ends were cut back, 5 bases at V and 3 bases at J, with 17 bases in the middle. The germline CDR1 and CDR2 sequences are SGHAT and FQNNGV. This CDR3 has 15 amino acids.

V gene TRBV24-1 combines with J gene TRBJ2-5, with 7 bases aligning to TRBD1. CDR3 size: 14 residues. Unmatched junction bases numbered 6, after V lost 4 bases and J lost 5 bases. Germline CDR1 reads KGHDR; CDR2 reads SFDVKD. CDR3 DNA sequence: TGTGCCACCAGTGACGTTCGACAGGGCGAGACCCAGTACTTC. This encodes CATSDVRQGETQYF.

The chain carries TRBV3-1 (or the pseudogene TRBV3-2) and TRBJ1-2; D ambiguous. V dropped 0 bases and J dropped 6 bases, with 14 bases sitting between them. Looked up from germline, CDR1 is LGHDT and CDR2 is YNNKEL (reference sequence). The length of the CDR3 is 15 residues. The CDR3 bases are TGTGCCAGCAGCCAAGATTCGAGAGGGCGAGATGGCTACACCTTC. Protein sequence: CASSQDSRGRDGYTF.

The gene calls are TRBV6-6 and TRBJ2-3; 10 bases align to TRBD2. V lost 6 bases, J lost 2 bases, and 5 bases stayed unmatched. CDR1 and CDR2 (germline): MNHNY, SVGAGI (reference sequence). The CDR3 contains 15 residues. The CDR3 here is CASRGLADNTDTQYF. DNA of the CDR3: TGTGCCAGCAGAGGACTAGCGGATAACACAGATACGCAGTATTTT.

The chain uses TRBV23-1 and TRBJ2-5; the D gene is possibly TRBD2 (6 bases). TRBV23-1 is filed as an ORF, its function uncertain. The V gene lost 8 bases and the J gene lost 5 bases, with 18 bases spanning the gap. This CDR3 has 14 amino acids. DNA of the CDR3: TGCGCCAGCCAGACTAGTCCGGTAGGGGAGACCCAGTACTTC. This gives the protein CASQTSPVGETQYF.

This chain connects TRBV3-1 (or the pseudogene TRBV3-2) to TRBJ2-5; 14 nucleotides agree with TRBD2. The CDR3 has 16 residues. Trimming took 4 bases from V and 6 from J; bases not matched to a gene: 7. Germline-derived CDR1 and CDR2 are LGHDT and YNNKEL (reference sequence). The CDR3 protein is CASSRRLAGGRKTQYF. DNA for the CDR3: TGTGCCAGCAGCCGAAGACTAGCGGGGGGGCGGAAGACCCAGTACTTC.

V usage is TRBV30 and J usage is TRBJ1-1, with a weak D call TRBD1 (5 bases). This CDR3 is 13 amino acids long. The germline gives CDR1 GTSNPN, CDR2 SVGIG (reference sequence). Trimming shortened V by 3 bases and J by 9 bases, and 17 bases separated the two germline ends. CDR3 in amino acids: CAWSQVGGVKAFF. As DNA, the CDR3 is TGTGCCTGGAGCCAAGTCGGGGGGGTTAAAGCTTTCTTT.

The chain links TRBV10-3 to TRBJ2-1; 7 bases are a match to TRBD2. This CDR3 comprises 18 residues. V shed 6 bases and J 0 bases; nucleotides not matched to a gene: 14. Looked up from germline, CDR1 is ENHRY and CDR2 is SYGVKD. As DNA, the CDR3 is TGTGCCATCAGCTACGTCACCCTAGCGGAGAGCTCCTACAATGAGCAGTTCTTC. This codes for CAISYVTLAESSYNEQFF.

This chain links TRBV30 with TRBJ2-2; 13 bases line up with TRBD2. This CDR3 spans 18 amino acids. Germline CDR1 reads GTSNPN; CDR2 reads SVGIG (reference sequence). Unmatched junction bases numbered 6, after V lost 1 base and J lost 1 base. The CDR3 DNA is TGTGCCTGGAGTGGCCGGAGACTAGCGGGGGGGAACACCGGGGAGCTGTTTTTT. Translation gives CAWSGRRLAGGNTGELFF.

The chain uses TRBV11-2 and TRBJ1-6, with 10 bases fitting TRBD1. CDR3 size: 16 residues. With V trimmed by 5 bases and J by 7 bases, 8 bases remained unmatched. Germline-derived CDR1 and CDR2 are SGHAT and FQNNGV. CDR3 protein: CASSPRTGGANSPLHF. The DNA of the CDR3 is TGTGCCAGCAGCCCGCGGACAGGGGGGGCGAATTCACCCCTCCACTTT.

The V gene is TRBV19, the J gene TRBJ2-3; 12 bases align to TRBD2. J lost 3 bases, V lost 4 bases, and 5 bases had no gene match. The CDR3 covers 16 residues. Germline V gives CDR1 LNHDA, CDR2 SQIVND (reference sequence). The CDR3 DNA follows: TGTGCCAGTAGTACCCCTAGCGGGAGGGCAACAGATACGCAGTATTTT. Residues: CASSTPSGRATDTQYF.

The CDR3 protein is CASTRQRANYGYTF. The CDR3 DNA is TGTGCCAGCACAAGACAGCGGGCTAACTATGGCTACACCTTC. The rearrangement links TRBV5-4 to TRBJ1-2; the D gene is possibly TRBD1 (5 bases). The V gene's germline CDR1 is SGHNT and CDR2 YYREEE (reference sequence). This CDR3 has 14 amino acids. V lost 6 bases and J 0 bases, leaving 12 bases between the germline ends.

The rearrangement links TRBV5-1 to TRBJ2-1; 9 bases are shared with TRBD2. CDR1 and CDR2 from the germline V gene are SGHRS and YFSETQ. This CDR3 is 18 amino acids long. The trim removed 0 bases at V and 0 bases at J, leaving 7 bases unmatched. CDR3 sequence: CASSLAGLAGSSYNEQFF. The CDR3 DNA is TGCGCCAGCAGCTTGGCGGGCCTAGCGGGGAGCTCCTACAATGAGCAGTTCTTC.

The rearrangement joins TRBV5-4 to TRBJ1-6; 8 bases are a match to TRBD1. The CDR3 runs to 14 residues. The germline gives CDR1 SGHNT, CDR2 YYREEE (reference sequence). The ends lost 4 bases at V and 7 bases at J; junction bases unmatched: 4. CDR3 bases: TGTGCCAGCAGCCCGGACAGGGCGAATTCACCCCTCCACTTT. Translation: CASSPDRANSPLHF.

This clone was seen only a few times. The rearrangement links TRBV19 to TRBJ2-1, with 8 positions matching TRBD2. V gave up 5 bases and J gave up 10 bases; unmatched junction bases: 13. From germline, CDR1 is LNHDA and CDR2 SQIVND (reference sequence). This CDR3 has 15 residues. The CDR3, as DNA: TGTGCCAGTAGTCCGCGGGGGAGCGGGAGTGCGGAGCAGTTCTTC. It yields the protein CASSPRGSGSAEQFF.

Comments on this clone: Sequence at one end of the junction differs from germline and may be a read error. In DNA, the CDR3 is TGTGCTAGCAGCGTAGCTGGGGGGATCGGGGTTGAGCAGTTCTTC. Its translation is CASSVAGGIGVEQFF. V is TRBV7-7 and J is TRBJ2-1; a weak D match, TRBD2 (6 bases). From germline, CDR1 is SSHAT and CDR2 FNYEAQ (reference sequence). This CDR3 has 15 residues. Looking up the rest from reference TRBV7-7 and TRBJ2-1 gives the full variable domain: GAGVSQSPRYKVTKRGQDVTLRCDPISSHATLYWYQQALGQGPEFLTYFNYEAQPDKSGLPSDRFSAERPEGSISTLTIQRTEQRDSAMYRCASSVAGGIGVEQFFGPGTRLTVL.

The chain has TRBV11-2 and TRBJ1-1, with D perhaps matching TRBD1 (6 bases). This CDR3 region has 14 residues. Trimming shortened V by 4 bases and J by 1 base, and 10 bases separated the two germline ends. The germline CDR1 and CDR2 sequences are SGHAT and FQNNGV. The CDR3 spells CASSWPGQNTEAFF. DNA for the CDR3: TGTGCCAGCAGCTGGCCGGGACAGAACACTGAAGCTTTCTTT.

This rearrangement joins TRBV3-1 (or the pseudogene TRBV3-2) to TRBJ1-5; tentative D call: TRBD1 (5 bases). V lost 1 base and J 7 bases, leaving 11 bases between the germline ends. Germline CDR1 LGHDT, CDR2 YNNKEL (reference sequence). This CDR3 comprises 14 residues. The CDR3 DNA follows: TGTGCCAGCAGCCAAGGACAGAACGGGCAGCCCCAGCATTTT. It translates to CASSQGQNGQPQHF.

This sequence joins TRBV11-2 and TRBJ2-7; 9 bases are a match to TRBD1. V dropped 4 bases and J dropped 2; count of bases not matched to a gene: 3. Germline-derived CDR1 and CDR2 are SGHAT and FQNNGV. CDR3 length equals 14 residues. The CDR3 bases are TGTGCCAGCAGCTCCGGGACAGGGACCTACGAGCAGTACGTC. Translated, it gives CASSSGTGTYEQYV.